What follows is one T cell receptor (beta chain) and its context. Assay: immunoSEQ multiplex PCR; the TCRdb copy retains only in-frame clones and omits some. The sample has about 250,000 clones, around 88% seen once. This specimen comes from a study of blood T cell repertoires in COVID-19. Study overall: Whether acute or convalescent, the COVID-19 samples came from the United States, Italy and Spain.

The CDR3 has 17 residues. Germline V gene lookup returns CDR1 SGHTA and CDR2 FQGTGA. J lost 0 bases, V lost 5 bases, and 9 bases had no gene match. Specimen: PBMCs or T cells enriched from blood (not recorded which). The origin of this receptor is a man aged 35 to 55 who had recovered from COVID-19. The chain recombines TRBV7-3 with TRBJ2-1; 8 bases match TRBD2. CDR3 loop: CASSIDKRGSSYNEQFF. CDR3 nucleotide sequence: TGTGCCAGCAGCATAGATAAGCGGGGGAGCTCCTACAATGAGCAGTTCTTC.